The 13 T cell receptor beta chains below come from one sample, sequenced in a study of CD8 T cells in ankylosing spondylitis. TCRdb re-called the 5' RACE reads through MiXCR, storing one row per CDR3 protein. The sample lists fewer than 350,000 distinct CDR3 sequences, roughly 11% occurring once. The sequencing input was blood, either unsorted or a sorted T cell fraction (not recorded which). The receptors come from a female donor with ankylosing spondylitis or in good health (not recorded which).

This clonotype was counted between two and nine times. The chain links TRBV7-8 to TRBJ1-1; D not certain. This CDR3 region has 13 residues. Germline assignment: CDR1 SGHVS and CDR2 FQNEAQ. The V end lost 6 bases, the J end lost 1 base, and 9 bases lay between the germline ends. Here the CDR3 DNA reads TGTGCCAGCAGACCCAATGAGAACACTGAAGCTTTCTTT. The encoded protein is CASRPNENTEAFF.

This clonotype was found many times. The V call is TRBV20-1, the J call TRBJ1-4; unclear D gene. V was shortened by 2 bases and J by 8 bases, with 15 bases between the two germline ends. CDR1 is DFQATT and CDR2 is SNEGSKA in the germline V gene (reference sequence). This CDR3 spans 14 amino acids. CDR3 protein: CSARQDLVGEKLFF. CDR3 bases: TGCAGTGCTAGACAGGATCTAGTAGGGGAAAAACTGTTTTTT.

This clonotype was counted many times. Germline and junction disagree at one end, which may indicate a read error. This rearrangement joins TRBV5-1 to TRBJ2-1; weak D call: TRBD1 (6 bases). CDR3 length equals 17 residues. CDR1 is SGHRS and CDR2 is YFSETQ in the germline V gene. DNA of the CDR3: TGCGCCAGCAGTCTGCTACCATCTCAGGGGTTATACAGTGAGCAGTTCTTC. It codes for CASSLLPSQGLYSEQFF.

This clonotype was counted between two and nine times. V is TRBV5-1 and J is TRBJ2-7; TRBD1 agrees at 10 bases. The trim removed 5 bases at V and 7 bases at J, leaving 12 bases unmatched. The CDR3 is 15 residues long. Germline values: CDR1 SGHRS, CDR2 YFSETQ. The CDR3 reads CASSGWDRGTNEQYF. The CDR3 region has the DNA TGCGCCAGCAGTGGTTGGGACAGGGGAACCAATGAGCAGTACTTC. Full variable domain (rest looked up from reference TRBV5-1 and TRBJ2-7): KAGVTQTPRYLIKTRGQQVTLSCSPISGHRSVSWYQQTPGQGLQFLFEYFSETQRNKGNFPGRFSGRQFSNSRSEMNVSTLELGDSALYLCASSGWDRGTNEQYFGPGTRLTVT.

This clonotype was counted a few times. This chain links TRBV27 with TRBJ1-2, with 8 positions matching TRBD1. J gave up 4 bases and V 3 bases, and 7 bases lay outside the gene matches. This CDR3 contains 15 residues. Looked up from germline, CDR1 is MNHEY and CDR2 is SMNVEV (reference sequence). The CDR3 DNA sequence: TGTGCCAGCAGTTTGCAGGGGGCGGGGGGCTATGGCTACACCTTC. It encodes CASSLQGAGGYGYTF.

This clonotype was seen a handful of times. The chain joins TRBV5-1 to TRBJ2-1; D remains ambiguous. Trimming took 1 base from V and 7 from J, leaving 9 bases between them. This CDR3 is built from 13 residues. CDR1 and CDR2 from the germline V gene are SGHRS and YFSETQ. CDR3 DNA: TGCGCCAGCAGCTTGCCACTGGCGAATGAGCAGTTCTTC. This codes for CASSLPLANEQFF.

The table lists this clonotype with many counts. V gene TRBV12-3 or TRBV12-4 combines with J gene TRBJ2-3; 11 positions match TRBD2. The V gene end was trimmed by 3 bases and the J gene end by 5 bases; junction bases not matched to a gene: 4. The CDR3 contains 15 residues. CDR3 loop: CASSFSGGAGDTQYF. The CDR3, as DNA: TGTGCCAGCAGTTTTAGCGGGGGGGCTGGAGATACGCAGTATTTT.

The rearrangement uses TRBV28 and TRBJ2-7; D not certain. Trimming took 3 bases from V and 2 from J, leaving 11 bases between them. The CDR3 covers 14 residues. The germline V gene encodes CDR1 MDHEN and CDR2 SYDVKM. The CDR3 bases are TGTGCCAGCAGTTTTTGGGGTGTCCCCTACGAGCAGTACTTC. This sequence encodes CASSFWGVPYEQYF. The complete variable domain, with remaining parts taken from reference TRBV28 and TRBJ2-7, reads DVKVTQSSRYLVKRTGEKVFLECVQDMDHENMFWYRQDPGLGLRLIYFSYDVKMKEKGDIPEGYSVSREKKERFSLILESASTNQTSMYLCASSFWGVPYEQYFGPGTRLTVT.

This clonotype was seen ten or more times. The chain is built from TRBV20-1 and TRBJ2-7; no clear D. This CDR3 is built from 13 residues. The ends were cut back, 0 bases at V and 2 bases at J, with 8 bases in the middle. CDR1 is DFQATT and CDR2 is SNEGSKA in the germline V gene (reference sequence). The CDR3 is CSARDPRTYEQYF. In DNA form, the CDR3 reads TGCAGTGCTAGAGATCCCAGGACCTACGAGCAGTACTTC.

The sample holds many counts of this clonotype. CDR3: CSARDRQGSIYEQYF. CDR3 in DNA: TGCAGTGCTAGAGACCGACAGGGATCTATTTACGAGCAGTACTTC. The V and J genes are TRBV20-1 and TRBJ2-7; TRBD1 matches at 7 bases. The V segment lost 0 bases and the J segment 4 bases; nucleotides outside the gene matches: 9. This CDR3 is 15 amino acids long. Looked up from germline, CDR1 is DFQATT and CDR2 is SNEGSKA (reference sequence).

This clonotype was counted ten times or more. This chain links TRBV20-1 with TRBJ2-6; D gene unclear. This CDR3 spans 12 amino acids. CDR1 is DFQATT and CDR2 is SNEGSKA in the germline V gene (reference sequence). Trimming took 4 bases from V and 0 from J, leaving 1 base between them. The CDR3 DNA sequence: TGCAGTGCTACCTCTGGGGCCAACGTCCTGACTTTC. Its protein is CSATSGANVLTF.

This clonotype appeared a few times. This chain uses TRBV6-2 or TRBV6-3 with TRBJ2-1, with 8 bases fitting TRBD2. Germline lookup yields CDR1 MNHEY and CDR2 SVGEGT. With V trimmed by 2 bases and J by 4 bases, 10 bases remained unmatched. The CDR3 consists of 17 residues. CDR3: CASSYPLGRGDYNEQFF. The CDR3 bases are TGTGCCAGCAGTTACCCCCTAGGGCGGGGGGATTACAATGAGCAGTTCTTC.

This clonotype was detected ten times or more. The V and J genes are TRBV27 and TRBJ2-1, with a weak D call TRBD2 (5 bases). Deletions cut 2 bases from V and 0 bases from J, with 8 bases between. The CDR3 loop spans 15 amino acids. Per germline, CDR1 MNHEY and CDR2 SMNVEV (reference sequence). CDR3 residues: CASSLRRSSYNEQFF. Here the CDR3 DNA reads TGTGCCAGCAGTTTAAGGAGGAGCTCCTACAATGAGCAGTTCTTC.